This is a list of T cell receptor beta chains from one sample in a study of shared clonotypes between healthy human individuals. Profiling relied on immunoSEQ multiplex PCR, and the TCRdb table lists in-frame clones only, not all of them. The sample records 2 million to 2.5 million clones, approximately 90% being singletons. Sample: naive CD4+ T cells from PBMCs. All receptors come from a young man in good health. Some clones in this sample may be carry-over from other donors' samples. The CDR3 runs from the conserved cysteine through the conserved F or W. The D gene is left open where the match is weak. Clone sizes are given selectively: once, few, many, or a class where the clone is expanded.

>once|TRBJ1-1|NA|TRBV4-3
CASSQGYQTEAFF
TGCGCCAGCAGCCAAGGTTATCAGACTGAAGCTTTCTTT
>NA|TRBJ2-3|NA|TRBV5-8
CASIRGQLKRTDTQYF
TGTGCCAGCATCCGTGGACAGCTTAAGCGCACAGATACGCAGTATTTT
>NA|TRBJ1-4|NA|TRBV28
CASSFDSNEKLFF
TGTGCCAGCAGTTTTGACAGCAATGAAAAACTGTTTTTT
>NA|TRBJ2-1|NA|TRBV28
CASSLTGDEQFF
TGTGCCAGCAGTTTAACGGGCGATGAGCAGTTCTTC
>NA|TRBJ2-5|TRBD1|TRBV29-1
CSVEGGFQRQGFQETQYF
TGCAGCGTTGAAGGGGGATTCCAGCGACAGGGGTTTCAAGAGACCCAGTACTTC
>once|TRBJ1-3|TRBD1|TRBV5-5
CASSFGLGTADGNTIYF
TGTGCCAGCAGCTTTGGACTAGGGACAGCAGATGGAAACACCATATATTTT
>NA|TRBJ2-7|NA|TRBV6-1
CASSVPHRVPLSEQYF
TGTGCCAGCAGTGTCCCTCACAGGGTCCCCCTCTCCGAGCAGTACTTC
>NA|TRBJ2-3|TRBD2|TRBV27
CAGLYGKREGRDLTDTQYF
TGTGCCGGACTATACGGAAAGCGGGAGGGCCGGGACCTCACAGATACGCAGTATTTT
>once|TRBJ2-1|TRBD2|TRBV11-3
CASSLDWTSGNNEQFF
TGTGCCAGCAGCTTAGATTGGACTAGCGGGAACAATGAGCAGTTCTTC
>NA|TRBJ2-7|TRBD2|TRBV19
CASSIGSSGRASEQYF
TGTGCCAGTAGTATTGGGTCTAGCGGGAGGGCAAGCGAGCAGTACTTC
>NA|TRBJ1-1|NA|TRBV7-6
CASSPRQSTEAFF
TGTGCCAGCAGCCCTAGACAGTCTACTGAAGCTTTCTTT
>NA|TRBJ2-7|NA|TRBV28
CASSSGSSGEQYF
TGTGCCAGCAGTTCCGGGTCATCAGGGGAGCAGTACTTC
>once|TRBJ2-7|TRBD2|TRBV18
CASSPPSGSSYEQYF
TGTGCCAGCTCACCACCGAGCGGGAGCTCCTACGAGCAGTACTTC
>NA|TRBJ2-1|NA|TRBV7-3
CASSLTRDSYNEQFF
TGTGCCAGCAGCTTAACGCGGGACTCCTACAATGAGCAGTTCTTC
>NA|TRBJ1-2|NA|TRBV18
CASSPLPATSSNYGYTF
TGTGCCAGCTCACCACTCCCCGCGACTTCCTCTAACTATGGCTACACCTTC
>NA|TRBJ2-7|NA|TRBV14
CASSQYLPGHRSSYEQYF
TGTGCCAGCAGCCAATATCTCCCGGGACACAGGAGCTCCTACGAGCAGTACTTC
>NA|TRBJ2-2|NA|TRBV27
CASSLLARANTGELFF
TGTGCCAGCAGTTTATTGGCCAGGGCGAACACCGGGGAGCTGTTTTTT
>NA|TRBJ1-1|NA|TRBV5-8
CASSLARGAFF
TGTGCCAGCAGCTTGGCGCGGGGAGCTTTCTTT
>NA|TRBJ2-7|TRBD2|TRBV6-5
CASGGSSYEQYF
TGTGCCAGCGGCGGGAGCTCCTACGAGCAGTACTTC
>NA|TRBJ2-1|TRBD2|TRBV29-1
CSVEVGLAVTSWLNEQFF
TGCAGCGTTGAAGTAGGGCTAGCGGTCACATCTTGGCTCAATGAGCAGTTCTTC
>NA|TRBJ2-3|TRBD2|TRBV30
CAWSPRLAGPTDTQYF
TGTGCCTGGTCCCCGAGACTAGCGGGACCCACAGATACGCAGTATTTT
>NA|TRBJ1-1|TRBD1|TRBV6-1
CASSLDRGRTEAFF
TGTGCCAGCAGTCTTGACAGGGGAAGGACTGAAGCTTTCTTT
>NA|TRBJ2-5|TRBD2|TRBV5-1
CASSPGLAGGQETQYF
TGCGCCAGCAGCCCGGGACTAGCGGGAGGGCAAGAGACCCAGTACTTC
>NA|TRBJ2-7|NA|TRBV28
CASSSTSKDEQYF
TGCGCCAGCAGTTCGACTAGTAAGGACGAGCAGTACTTC
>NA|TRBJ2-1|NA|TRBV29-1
CSVVTQYSYNEQFF
TGCAGCGTTGTAACCCAGTACTCCTACAATGAGCAGTTCTTC
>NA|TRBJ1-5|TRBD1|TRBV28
CASSLWGTGTNQPQHF
TGTGCCAGCAGTTTATGGGGGACAGGGACAAATCAGCCCCAGCATTTT
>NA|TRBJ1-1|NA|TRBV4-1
CASNRPGQGRLPEAFF
TGCGCCAGCAACCGGCCGGGACAAGGGCGGCTCCCTGAAGCTTTCTTT
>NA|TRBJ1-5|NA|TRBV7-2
CASSLVGGDSNQPQHF
TGTGCCAGCAGCTTAGTCGGCGGAGATAGCAATCAGCCCCAGCATTTT
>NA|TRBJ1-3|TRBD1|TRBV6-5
CASSETGKGNTIYF
TGTGCCAGCAGTGAGACAGGGAAAGGAAACACCATATATTTT
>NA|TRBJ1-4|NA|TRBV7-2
CASSLVTSEKLFF
TGTGCCAGCAGCTTAGTAACGTCCGAAAAACTGTTTTTT
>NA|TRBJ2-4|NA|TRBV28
CATREGVAKNIQYF
TGTGCCACCCGCGAAGGGGTAGCCAAAAACATTCAGTACTTC
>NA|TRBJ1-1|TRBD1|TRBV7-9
CASSLASRGRSLGTEAFF
TGTGCCAGCAGCTTAGCGTCAAGGGGGCGAAGTTTGGGAACTGAAGCTTTCTTT
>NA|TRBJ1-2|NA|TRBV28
CASSLSGGGGYTF
TGTGCCAGCAGTTTATCGGGGGGAGGTGGCTACACCTTC
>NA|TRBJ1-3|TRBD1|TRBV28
CASSSNRGGNTIYF
TGTGCCAGCAGTTCGAACAGGGGTGGAAACACCATATATTTT
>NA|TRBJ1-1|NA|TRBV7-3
CASSPGSANTEAFF
TGTGCCAGCAGCCCCGGAAGCGCGAACACTGAAGCTTTCTTT
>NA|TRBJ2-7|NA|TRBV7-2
CASSLDRTAQGEQYF
TGTGCCAGCAGCTTAGATCGGACGGCCCAGGGCGAGCAGTACTTC
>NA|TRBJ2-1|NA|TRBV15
CATSRLPGGSSYNEQFF
TGTGCCACCAGCAGATTACCAGGGGGGAGCTCCTACAATGAGCAGTTCTTC
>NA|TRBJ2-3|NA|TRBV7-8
CASTVARDRVNTQYF
TGTGCCAGCACCGTTGCCCGGGATCGGGTGAATACGCAGTATTTT
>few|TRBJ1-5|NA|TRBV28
CASTPTGQPQHF
TGTGCCAGCACCCCGACGGGACAGCCCCAGCATTTT
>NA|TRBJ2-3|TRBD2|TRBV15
CATSRSFLAGGDTQYF
TGTGCCACCAGCAGGAGTTTTCTAGCGGGAGGGGATACGCAGTATTTT
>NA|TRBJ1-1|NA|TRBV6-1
CASSDLGGRGEAFF
TGTGCCAGCAGTGATTTGGGTGGCAGGGGTGAAGCTTTCTTT
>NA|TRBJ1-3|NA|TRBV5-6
CASTYTKAFPGNTIYF
TGTGCCAGCACCTACACTAAGGCGTTTCCTGGAAACACCATATATTTT
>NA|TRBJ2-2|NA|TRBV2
CASSASNIGELFF
TGTGCCAGCAGTGCGTCTAACATCGGGGAGCTGTTTTTT
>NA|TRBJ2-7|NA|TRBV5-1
CASSYWGSYEQYF
TGCGCCAGCAGCTATTGGGGCAGCTACGAGCAGTACTTC
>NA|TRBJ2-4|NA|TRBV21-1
CASSKKAGLAKNIQYF
TGTGCCAGCAGCAAAAAAGCGGGCCTAGCCAAAAACATTCAGTACTTC
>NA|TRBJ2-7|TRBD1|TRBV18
CASSPLRTGDEQYF
TGTGCCAGCTCACCACTCAGGACAGGGGACGAGCAGTACTTC
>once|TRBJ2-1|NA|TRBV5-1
CASRGTAYNEQFF
TGCGCAAGCCGAGGAACCGCCTACAATGAGCAGTTCTTC
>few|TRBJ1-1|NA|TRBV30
CAWTKNTEAFF
TGTGCCTGGACAAAGAACACTGAAGCTTTCTTT
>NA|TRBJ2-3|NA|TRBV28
CASSLGLLAPASTDTQYF
TGTGCCAGCAGTTTAGGTCTCCTCGCCCCTGCGAGCACAGATACGCAGTATTTT
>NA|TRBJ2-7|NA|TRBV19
CASSMSGSTYEQYF
TGTGCCAGTAGTATGTCTGGTTCGACCTACGAGCAGTACTTC
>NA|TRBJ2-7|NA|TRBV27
CASSLFGRSYEQYF
TGTGCCAGCAGTTTATTTGGTCGAAGCTACGAGCAGTACTTC
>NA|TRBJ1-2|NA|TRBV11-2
CASSPGAAGGYTF
TGTGCCAGCAGCCCGGGGGCGGCCGGTGGCTACACCTTC
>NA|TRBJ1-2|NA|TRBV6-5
CASSYRGVGYTF
TGTGCCAGCAGTTATCGTGGGGTCGGCTACACCTTC
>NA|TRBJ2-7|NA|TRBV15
CATSRDLGGIGEQYF
TGTGCCACCAGCAGAGATTTGGGCGGGATCGGGGAGCAGTACTTC
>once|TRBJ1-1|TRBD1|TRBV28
CASNSGTVEAFF
TGTGCCAGCAATTCCGGGACAGTTGAAGCTTTCTTT
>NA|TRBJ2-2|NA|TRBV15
CATSRGNSGTGELFF
TGTGCCACCAGCAGAGGGAATAGCGGCACCGGGGAGCTGTTTTTT
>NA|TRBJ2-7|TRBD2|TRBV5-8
CASSLAGTSGYEQYF
TGTGCCAGCAGCTTGGCTGGGACTAGCGGATACGAGCAGTACTTC
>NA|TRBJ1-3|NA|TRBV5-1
CASSEGPGNTIYF
TGCGCCAGCAGTGAGGGGCCTGGAAACACCATATATTTT
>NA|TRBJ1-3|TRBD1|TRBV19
CASSQDRVGGNTIYF
TGTGCCAGTAGTCAAGACAGGGTGGGCGGAAACACCATATATTTT
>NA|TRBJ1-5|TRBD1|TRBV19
CASSTLGQGFQPQHF
TGTGCCAGTAGTACCCTAGGACAGGGCTTCCAGCCCCAGCATTTT